This T cell receptor beta chain was found in a study of T cell repertoires in cytomegalovirus infection. To note about this clonotype: What it binds is unknown.

TCRdb re-derived calls from the reads in MiXCR, one entry per CDR3 protein. The sample consists of approximately 170,000 distinct CDR3 sequences, roughly 17% of them appearing once. The CDR3 has 16 amino acids. Germline V lookup: CDR1 MNHEY, CDR2 SVGAGI. V lost 6 bases and J lost 4; bases outside the gene matches: 7. The study, taken as a whole, reports: CMV carriers with the relevant HLA were identified by cumulative public TCR beta family frequency.

The sequenced sample was CD8+ T cells from PBMCs. This sequence originates from a human donor in good health (CMV status not recorded). Some clones in this sample may be carry-over from other donors' samples. The chain carries TRBV6-5 and TRBJ2-2, with TRBD1 matching 11 bases. CDR3 DNA sequence: TGTGCCAGCAGCCTAACCGGGACAGGGGGCACCGGGGAGCTGTTTTTT. Translating it yields CASSLTGTGGTGELFF.